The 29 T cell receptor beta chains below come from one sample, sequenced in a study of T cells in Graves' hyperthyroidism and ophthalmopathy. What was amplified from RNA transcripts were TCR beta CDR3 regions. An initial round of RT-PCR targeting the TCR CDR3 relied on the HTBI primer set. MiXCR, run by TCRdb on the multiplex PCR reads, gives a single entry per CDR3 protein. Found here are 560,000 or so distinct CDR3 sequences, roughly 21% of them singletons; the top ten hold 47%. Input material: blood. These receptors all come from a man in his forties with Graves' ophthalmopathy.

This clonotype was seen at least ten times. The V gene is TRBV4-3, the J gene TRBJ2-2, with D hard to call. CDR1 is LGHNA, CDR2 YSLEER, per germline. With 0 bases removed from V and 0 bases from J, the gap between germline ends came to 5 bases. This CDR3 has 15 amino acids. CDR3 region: CASSQDPANTGELFF. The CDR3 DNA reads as TGCGCCAGCAGCCAAGATCCTGCGAACACCGGGGAGCTGTTTTTT.

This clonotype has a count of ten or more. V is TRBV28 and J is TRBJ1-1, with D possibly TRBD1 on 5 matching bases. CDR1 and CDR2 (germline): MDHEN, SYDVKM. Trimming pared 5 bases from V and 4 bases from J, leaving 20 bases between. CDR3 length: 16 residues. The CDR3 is CASSRGAGPPGTEAFF. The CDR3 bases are TGTGCCAGCAGTCGCGGGGCAGGCCCCCCGGGCACTGAAGCTTTCTTT.

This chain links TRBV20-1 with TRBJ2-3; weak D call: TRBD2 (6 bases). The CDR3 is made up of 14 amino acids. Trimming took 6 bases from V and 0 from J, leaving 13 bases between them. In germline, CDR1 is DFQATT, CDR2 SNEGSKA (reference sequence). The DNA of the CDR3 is TGCAGTGCCCCTGGGGCGGGAAGCACAGATACGCAGTATTTT. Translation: CSAPGAGSTDTQYF.

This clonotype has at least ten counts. The CDR3 spells CASKQGILLSANYGYTF. In DNA form, the CDR3 reads TGCGCCAGCAAACAGGGAATCCTCCTGTCAGCTAACTATGGCTACACCTTC. V is TRBV5-1 and J is TRBJ1-2; tentatively, D is TRBD1 (6 bases). V was clipped by 6 bases and J by 0 bases, with 21 bases between them. The CDR3 runs 17 residues. Germline V gene data show CDR1 as SGHRS and CDR2 as YFSETQ. Looking up the rest from reference TRBV5-1 and TRBJ1-2 gives the full variable domain: KAGVTQTPRYLIKTRGQQVTLSCSPISGHRSVSWYQQTPGQGLQFLFEYFSETQRNKGNFPGRFSGRQFSNSRSEMNVSTLELGDSALYLCASKQGILLSANYGYTFGSGTRLTVV.

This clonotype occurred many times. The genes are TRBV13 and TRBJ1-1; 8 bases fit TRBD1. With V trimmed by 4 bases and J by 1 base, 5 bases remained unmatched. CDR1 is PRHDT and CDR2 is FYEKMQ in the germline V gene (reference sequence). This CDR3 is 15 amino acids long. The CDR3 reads CASSSDGTGNTEAFF. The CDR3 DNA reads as TGTGCCAGCAGCTCGGACGGGACAGGGAACACTGAAGCTTTCTTT. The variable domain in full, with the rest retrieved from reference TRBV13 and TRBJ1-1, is AAGVIQSPRHLIKEKRETATLKCYPIPRHDTVYWYQQGPGQDPQFLISFYEKMQSDKGSIPDRFSAQQFSDYHSELNMSSLELGDSALYFCASSSDGTGNTEAFFGQGTRLTVV.

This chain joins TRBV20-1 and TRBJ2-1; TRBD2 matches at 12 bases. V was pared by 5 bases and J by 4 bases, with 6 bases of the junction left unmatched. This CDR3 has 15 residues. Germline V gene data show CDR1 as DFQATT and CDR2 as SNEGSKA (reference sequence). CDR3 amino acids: CSAAATSGGYNEQFF. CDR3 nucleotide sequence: TGCAGTGCTGCAGCTACTAGCGGGGGGTACAATGAGCAGTTCTTC.

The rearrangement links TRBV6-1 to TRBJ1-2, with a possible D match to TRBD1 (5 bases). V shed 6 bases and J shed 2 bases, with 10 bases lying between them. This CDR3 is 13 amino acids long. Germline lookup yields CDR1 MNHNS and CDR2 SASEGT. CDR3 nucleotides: TGTGCCAGCAGACCACGACAGAACTATGGCTACACCTTC. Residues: CASRPRQNYGYTF.

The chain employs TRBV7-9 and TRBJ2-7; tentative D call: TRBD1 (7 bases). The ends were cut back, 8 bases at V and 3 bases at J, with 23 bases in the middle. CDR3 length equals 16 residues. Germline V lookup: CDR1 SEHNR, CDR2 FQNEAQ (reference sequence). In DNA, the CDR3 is TGTGCCAGCGTCAGGGGGGCGGGTCGGGGTATCTACGAGCAGTACTTC. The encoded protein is CASVRGAGRGIYEQYF.

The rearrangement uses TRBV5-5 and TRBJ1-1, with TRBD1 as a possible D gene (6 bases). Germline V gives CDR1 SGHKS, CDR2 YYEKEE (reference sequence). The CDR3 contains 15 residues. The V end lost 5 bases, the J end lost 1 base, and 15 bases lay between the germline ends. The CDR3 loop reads CASRGGGGRNTEAFF. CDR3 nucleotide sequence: TGTGCCAGCAGGGGGGGGGGGGGGCGGAACACTGAAGCTTTCTTT.

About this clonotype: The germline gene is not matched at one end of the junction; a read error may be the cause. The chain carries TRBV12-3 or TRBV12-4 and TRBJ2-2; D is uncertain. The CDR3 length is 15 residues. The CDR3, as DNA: TGTGCCAGCAGGAACCATTTAGGACCCACCAGGGAGCTGTTTTTT. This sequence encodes CASRNHLGPTRELFF.

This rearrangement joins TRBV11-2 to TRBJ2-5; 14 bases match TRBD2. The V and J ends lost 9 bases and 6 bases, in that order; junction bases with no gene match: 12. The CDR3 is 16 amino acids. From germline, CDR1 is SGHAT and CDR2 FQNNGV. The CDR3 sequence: CASSPTGLAGEKTQYF. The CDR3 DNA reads TGTGCCAGTAGTCCCACGGGACTAGCGGGAGAAAAGACCCAGTACTTC.

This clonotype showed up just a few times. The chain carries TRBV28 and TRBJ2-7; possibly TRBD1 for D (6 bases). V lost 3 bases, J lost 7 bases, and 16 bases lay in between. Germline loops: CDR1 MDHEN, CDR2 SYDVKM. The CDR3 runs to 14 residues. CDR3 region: CASSFYDRPREQYF. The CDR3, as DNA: TGTGCCAGCAGTTTCTACGACAGGCCTCGGGAGCAGTACTTC.

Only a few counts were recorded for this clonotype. The CDR3 loop is CSVEDPRRSYGYTF. In nucleotides, the CDR3 is TGCAGCGTTGAAGATCCCAGGAGAAGCTATGGCTACACCTTC. This chain connects TRBV29-1 to TRBJ1-2; D remains ambiguous. CDR3 length equals 14 residues. Trimming shortened V by 0 bases and J by 4 bases, and 12 bases separated the two germline ends. CDR1 and CDR2 from the germline V gene are SQVTM and ANQGSEA.

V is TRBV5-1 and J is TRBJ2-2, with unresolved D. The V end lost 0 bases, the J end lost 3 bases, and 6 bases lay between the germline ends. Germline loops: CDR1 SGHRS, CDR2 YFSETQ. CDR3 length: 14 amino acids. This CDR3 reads CASSLEADTGELFF. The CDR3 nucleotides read TGCGCCAGCAGCTTGGAGGCAGACACCGGGGAGCTGTTTTTT.

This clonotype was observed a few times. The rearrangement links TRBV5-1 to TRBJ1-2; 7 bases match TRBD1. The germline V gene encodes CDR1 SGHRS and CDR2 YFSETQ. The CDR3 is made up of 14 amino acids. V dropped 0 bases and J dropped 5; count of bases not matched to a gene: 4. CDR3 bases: TGCGCCAGCAGCTTGGCCGGGACAGCATATGGCTACACCTTC. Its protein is CASSLAGTAYGYTF.

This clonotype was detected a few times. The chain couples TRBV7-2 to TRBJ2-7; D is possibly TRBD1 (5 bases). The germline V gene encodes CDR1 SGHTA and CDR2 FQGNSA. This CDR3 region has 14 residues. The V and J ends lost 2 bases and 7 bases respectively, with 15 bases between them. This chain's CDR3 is CASSLWAGLGEQYF. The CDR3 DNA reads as TGTGCCAGCAGCTTATGGGCAGGGTTGGGAGAGCAGTACTTC.

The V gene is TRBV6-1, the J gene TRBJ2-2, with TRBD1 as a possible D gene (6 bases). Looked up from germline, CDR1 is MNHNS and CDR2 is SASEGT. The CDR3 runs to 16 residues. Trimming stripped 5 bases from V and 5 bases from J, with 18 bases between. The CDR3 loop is CASSYTRPGATGELFF. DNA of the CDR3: TGTGCCAGCAGTTATACGAGGCCAGGGGCTACCGGGGAGCTGTTTTTT.

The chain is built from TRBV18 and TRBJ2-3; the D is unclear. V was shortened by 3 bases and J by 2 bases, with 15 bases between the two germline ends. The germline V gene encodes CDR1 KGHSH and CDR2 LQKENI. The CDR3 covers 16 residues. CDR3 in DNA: TGTGCCAGCTCACCTAGACCAGGAGCTAACACAGATACGCAGTATTTT. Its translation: CASSPRPGANTDTQYF.

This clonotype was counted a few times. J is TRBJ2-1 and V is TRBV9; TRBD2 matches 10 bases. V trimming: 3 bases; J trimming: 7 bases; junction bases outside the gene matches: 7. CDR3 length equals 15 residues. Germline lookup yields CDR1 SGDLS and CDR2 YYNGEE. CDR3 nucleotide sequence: TGTGCCAGCAGCGGGAGCGGGGGGGCCGGGAATGAGCAGTTCTTC. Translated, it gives CASSGSGGAGNEQFF.

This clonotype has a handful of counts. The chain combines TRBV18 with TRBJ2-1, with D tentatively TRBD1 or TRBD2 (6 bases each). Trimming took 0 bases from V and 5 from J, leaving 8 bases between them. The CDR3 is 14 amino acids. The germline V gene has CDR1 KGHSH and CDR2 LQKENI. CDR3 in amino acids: CASSPPRGDNEQFF. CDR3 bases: TGTGCCAGCTCACCACCTAGGGGGGACAATGAGCAGTTCTTC.

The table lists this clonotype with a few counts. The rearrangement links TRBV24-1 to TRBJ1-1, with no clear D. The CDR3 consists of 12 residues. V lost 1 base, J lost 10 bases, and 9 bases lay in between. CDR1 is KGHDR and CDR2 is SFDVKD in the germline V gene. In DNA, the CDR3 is TGTGCCACCAGTGATTTTGAGGGCCCAGCTTTCTTT. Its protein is CATSDFEGPAFF.

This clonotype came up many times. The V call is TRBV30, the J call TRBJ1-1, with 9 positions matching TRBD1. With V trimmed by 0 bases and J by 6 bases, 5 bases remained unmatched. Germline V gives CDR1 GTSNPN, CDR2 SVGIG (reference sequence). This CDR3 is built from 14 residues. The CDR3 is CAWSVYGQGPEAFF. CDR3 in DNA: TGTGCCTGGAGTGTATACGGACAGGGGCCTGAAGCTTTCTTT.

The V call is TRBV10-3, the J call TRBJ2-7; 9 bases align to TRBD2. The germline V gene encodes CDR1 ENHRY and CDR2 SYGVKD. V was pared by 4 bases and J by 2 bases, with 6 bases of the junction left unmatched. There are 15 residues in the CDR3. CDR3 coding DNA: TGTGCCATCAGTGGTCTAGCGGGGACCCCCTACGAGCAGTACTTC. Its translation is CAISGLAGTPYEQYF.

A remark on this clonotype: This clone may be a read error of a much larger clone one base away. Here the CDR3 DNA reads TGTGCCAGCAGCTTAGCCGGCCTAGCGGGAGGGAATGAGCAGCTCTTC. It specifies CASSLAGLAGGNEQLF. The chain joins TRBV7-2 to TRBJ2-1, with TRBD2 matching 12 bases. This CDR3 is built from 16 residues. CDR1 is SGHTA and CDR2 is FQGNSA in the germline V gene.

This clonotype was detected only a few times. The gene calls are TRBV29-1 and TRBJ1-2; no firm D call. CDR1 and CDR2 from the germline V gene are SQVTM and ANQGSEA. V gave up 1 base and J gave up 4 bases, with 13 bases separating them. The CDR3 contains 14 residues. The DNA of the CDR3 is TGCAGCGTTGAAGGTAGCGCGGGCGTCTATGGCTACACCTTC. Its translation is CSVEGSAGVYGYTF.

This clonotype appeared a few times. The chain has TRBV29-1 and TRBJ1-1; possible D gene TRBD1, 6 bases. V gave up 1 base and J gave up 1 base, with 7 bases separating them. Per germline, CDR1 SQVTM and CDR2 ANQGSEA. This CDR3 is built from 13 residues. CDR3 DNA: TGCAGCGTTGAAGGGGGGCAGAACACTGAAGCTTTCTTT. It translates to CSVEGGQNTEAFF.

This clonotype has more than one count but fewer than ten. CDR3 in amino acids: CASSPRRRLAGYETQYF. In DNA, the CDR3 is TGTGCCAGCTCACCTCGACGCCGACTAGCGGGATATGAGACCCAGTACTTC. The chain joins TRBV18 to TRBJ2-5; 11 bases are shared with TRBD2. Trimming at V came to 3 bases and at J to 5 bases, leaving 11 bases not matched to a gene. Germline V gives CDR1 KGHSH, CDR2 LQKENI. The CDR3 runs 17 residues.

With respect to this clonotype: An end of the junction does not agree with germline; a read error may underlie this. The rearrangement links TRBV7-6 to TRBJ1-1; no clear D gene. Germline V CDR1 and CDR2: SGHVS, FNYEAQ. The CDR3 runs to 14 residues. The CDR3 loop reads CASSPRTGNAEAFF. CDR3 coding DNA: TGTGCCAGCAGCCCACGGACGGGGAACGCTGAAGCTTTCTTT.

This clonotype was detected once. CDR3 amino acids: CASSLSWGGNTDTQYF. The CDR3 DNA is TGTGCCAGCAGCTTAAGCTGGGGAGGGAACACAGATACGCAGTATTTT. The chain carries TRBV5-5 and TRBJ2-3; 7 nucleotides agree with TRBD2. The CDR3 contains 16 residues. Trimming took 2 bases from V and 2 from J; bases not matched to a gene: 8. Germline V CDR1 and CDR2: SGHKS, YYEKEE (reference sequence).